These 17 T cell receptor beta chains were sequenced from one sample in a study of a mutant IDH1 vaccine in newly diagnosed glioma. Sequenced by immunoSEQ multiplex PCR; TCRdb stores in-frame clones only, minus some. The table shows tens of thousands of clones, with less than 85% occurring only once. These TCRs' antigens remain unknown. Indicated time point: week 11, during vaccination. Vaccinated patients received 300 ug of mutant IDH1 20-mer peptide per dose, with topical imiquimod. The specimen comprised PBMCs, sampled from a glioma patient whose treatment included an IDH1 peptide vaccine. The source of these receptors is a woman aged 45-65 years with glioma.

In DNA, the CDR3 is TGCGCCAGCAGCCAAGATATCTCCTACAATGAGCAGTTCTTC. Protein product: CASSQDISYNEQFF. The chain recombines TRBV4-1 with TRBJ2-1; D unclear. The CDR3 has 14 amino acids. Germline V gives CDR1 MGHRA, CDR2 YSYEKL. The germline V and J ends were trimmed by 0 bases and 0 bases, with 3 bases remaining between them.

The V gene is TRBV6-5, the J gene TRBJ2-3; no clear D gene. The CDR3 runs 12 residues. The V gene's germline CDR1 is MNHEY and CDR2 SVGAGI. The V gene lost 11 bases and the J gene lost 2 bases, with 11 bases spanning the gap. The CDR3 protein is CASGSTTDTQYF. As DNA, the CDR3 is TGTGCCTCGGGCTCAACCACAGATACGCAGTATTTT.

The chain employs TRBV19 and TRBJ1-4; TRBD1 is a possible D gene (6 bases). Germline loops: CDR1 LNHDA, CDR2 SQIVND (reference sequence). The V end lost 1 base, the J end lost 0 bases, and 9 bases lay between the germline ends. This CDR3 has 16 residues. The chain's CDR3 is CASSIVEGATNEKLFF. The CDR3 region has the DNA TGTGCCAGTAGTATAGTGGAGGGGGCAACTAATGAAAAACTGTTTTTT. The full variable domain, its missing parts supplied by reference TRBV19 and TRBJ1-4, is DGGITQSPKYLFRKEGQNVTLSCEQNLNHDAMYWYRQDPGQGLRLIYYSQIVNDFQKGDIAEGYSVSREKKESFPLTVTSAQKNPTAFYLCASSIVEGATNEKLFFGSGTQLSVL.

In DNA, the CDR3 is TGCGCCAGCAGCCAAACCGCCCGGGAAGCTGAAGCTTTCTTT. Its protein product is CASSQTAREAEAFF. V and J are TRBV4-1 and TRBJ1-1; D gene unclear. V lost 2 bases and J 6 bases, leaving 13 bases between the germline ends. Germline V gene lookup returns CDR1 MGHRA and CDR2 YSYEKL. The CDR3 covers 14 residues.

The V and J genes are TRBV30 and TRBJ1-6; possible D gene TRBD1, 5 bases. The CDR3 totals 13 residues. Germline loops: CDR1 GTSNPN, CDR2 SVGIG (reference sequence). V shed 2 bases and J shed 10 bases, with 12 bases lying between them. Here the CDR3 reads CAWSIRGFSPLHF. For the CDR3, the DNA is TGTGCCTGGAGTATCCGGGGGTTCTCACCCCTCCACTTT. Full variable domain (remainder filled in from reference TRBV30 and TRBJ1-6): SQTIHQWPATLVQPVGSPLSLECTVEGTSNPNLYWYRQAAGRGLQLLFYSVGIGQISSEVPQNLSASRPQDRQFILSSKKLLLSDSGFYLCAWSIRGFSPLHFGNGTRLTVT.

This chain links TRBV28 with TRBJ2-6; D is undetermined. The V and J ends lost 4 bases and 0 bases respectively, with 4 bases between them. From germline, CDR1 is MDHEN and CDR2 SYDVKM. This CDR3 region has 14 residues. CDR3: CASSSDSGANVLTF. The CDR3 DNA is TGTGCCAGCAGTTCCGACTCTGGGGCCAACGTCCTGACTTTC.

This rearrangement joins TRBV2 to TRBJ1-1; D is uncertain. CDR3 length equals 14 residues. Trimming cost V 6 bases and J 1 base, with 12 bases left between them. Germline-derived CDR1 and CDR2 are SNHLY and FYNNEI. DNA for the CDR3: TGTGCCAGCAGAAGAAGAATTCAGAACACTGAAGCTTTCTTT. The encoded protein is CASRRRIQNTEAFF.

The chain is built from TRBV18 and TRBJ1-2; no firm D call. Per the germline V gene, CDR1 is KGHSH and CDR2 is LQKENI. V was trimmed by 5 bases and J by 1 base, leaving 11 bases between them. CDR3 size: 14 residues. The CDR3 region is CASSSLGSNYGYTF. CDR3 sequence (DNA): TGTGCCAGCTCAAGTTTAGGCAGTAACTATGGCTACACCTTC.

This chain connects TRBV7-9 to TRBJ1-5; D is perhaps TRBD1 (5 bases). CDR1 and CDR2 (germline): SEHNR, FQNEAQ (reference sequence). The CDR3 is 12 residues long. V was shortened by 5 bases and J by 11 bases, with 13 bases between the two germline ends. The CDR3 DNA sequence: TGTGCCAGCAGCCCGGGACGGCAGGCCCAGCATTTT. Protein sequence: CASSPGRQAQHF.

The V and J genes are TRBV7-2 and TRBJ2-1; unclear D gene. The V end was cut by 5 bases, the J end by 8 bases, with 7 bases between. From germline, CDR1 is SGHTA and CDR2 FQGNSA. The CDR3 spans 11 residues. CDR3 residues: CASSPHYEQFF. CDR3 bases: TGTGCCAGCAGCCCCCACTATGAGCAGTTCTTC.

The chain is built from TRBV7-9 and TRBJ2-1; possibly TRBD1 for D (6 bases). CDR1 SEHNR and CDR2 FQNEAQ come from the germline V gene (reference sequence). V was trimmed by 11 bases and J by 6 bases, leaving 14 bases between them. The CDR3 runs 12 residues. The CDR3 reads CAVLSRGNEQFF. The CDR3 DNA follows: TGTGCCGTACTGAGCAGGGGCAATGAGCAGTTCTTC.

This chain uses TRBV7-2 with TRBJ2-1; D may be TRBD1 (5 bases). The CDR3 length is 14 residues. With 4 bases removed from V and 4 bases from J, the gap between germline ends came to 11 bases. Germline V lookup: CDR1 SGHTA, CDR2 FQGNSA. The CDR3 here is CASSYRTNYNEQFF. As DNA, the CDR3 is TGTGCCAGCAGCTACAGGACAAATTACAATGAGCAGTTCTTC.

The rearrangement links TRBV9 to TRBJ2-5, with TRBD2 identical over 9 bases. The CDR3 spans 15 residues. Trimming cost V 3 bases and J 2 bases; bases outside gene matches: 5. Germline CDR1 is SGDLS and CDR2 is YYNGEE. CDR3 loop: CASSDLSGGQETQYF. CDR3 nucleotide sequence: TGTGCCAGCAGCGACCTTAGCGGGGGTCAAGAGACCCAGTACTTC. Full variable domain (missing parts from reference TRBV9 and TRBJ2-5): DSGVTQTPKHLITATGQRVTLRCSPRSGDLSVYWYQQSLDQGLQFLIQYYNGEERAKGNILERFSAQQFPDLHSELNLSSLELGDSALYFCASSDLSGGQETQYFGPGTRLLVL.

The chain carries TRBV19 and TRBJ1-6; TRBD1 is a possible D gene (5 bases). The V gene lost 5 bases and the J gene lost 6 bases, with 11 bases spanning the gap. This CDR3 has 14 residues. The germline gives CDR1 LNHDA, CDR2 SQIVND (reference sequence). CDR3 nucleotides: TGTGCCAGTAGTGCTGGGGGTTCTAATTCACCCCTCCACTTT. It specifies CASSAGGSNSPLHF. Together with reference TRBV19 and TRBJ1-6, the CDR3 gives the full variable domain: DGGITQSPKYLFRKEGQNVTLSCEQNLNHDAMYWYRQDPGQGLRLIYYSQIVNDFQKGDIAEGYSVSREKKESFPLTVTSAQKNPTAFYLCASSAGGSNSPLHFGNGTRLTVT.

This clone was recorded once. The chain carries TRBV7-6 and TRBJ1-1, with D perhaps TRBD1 (6 bases). The ends were cut back, 0 bases at V and 4 bases at J, with 12 bases in the middle. Germline-derived CDR1 and CDR2 are SGHVS and FNYEAQ. The CDR3 contains 15 residues. This chain's CDR3 is CASSLATGGGTEAFF. CDR3 nucleotides: TGTGCCAGCAGCTTAGCGACGGGGGGCGGCACTGAAGCTTTCTTT.

The chain employs TRBV28 and TRBJ1-1; 8 positions match TRBD1. The CDR3 spans 16 residues. V gave up 7 bases and J gave up 4 bases; unmatched junction bases: 14. Looked up from germline, CDR1 is MDHEN and CDR2 is SYDVKM. The CDR3 nucleotides read TGTGCCAGCAACCCAGGGGGCGAAGGGTTTAGCACTGAAGCTTTCTTT. Translating gives CASNPGGEGFSTEAFF.

The chain couples TRBV5-6 to TRBJ2-2; D not resolved. This CDR3 is 12 amino acids long. V shed 3 bases and J shed 0 bases, with 0 bases lying between them. Germline V gives CDR1 SGHDT, CDR2 YYEEEE. DNA of the CDR3: TGTGCCAGCAGCTCGAACACCGGGGAGCTGTTTTTT. As protein: CASSSNTGELFF.